This section outlines one T cell receptor (beta chain) sequence together with its context. This sample is drawn from a study of blood T cell repertoires in COVID-19. About the research overall: Samples representing acute and convalescent COVID-19 were sourced from the United States, Italy and Spain. The cDNA or gDNA used as material had been derived from T cells, B-cell-depleted T cells, or PBMCs.

As processed by the authors: Amplification of reference gene primers was used by the study to estimate nucleated cell counts. TCRdb's table, derived via immunoSEQ multiplex PCR, lists solely in-frame clones and lacks some. V, J and clone size reflect that table, while D and trimming were determined from the DNA. This table has 100,000 to 150,000 clones, 84% appearing once. The CDR3 runs to 14 residues. Germline V gene sequence: CDR1 MDHEN, CDR2 SYDVKM. Trimming left V 6 bases short and J 1 base short, with 12 bases between. The sequenced material came from peripheral blood. The receptor comes from a woman in her 30s who had recovered from COVID-19. The V call is TRBV28, the J call TRBJ1-2; D may be TRBD1 (6 bases). The CDR3 DNA reads as TGTGCCAGCAGCCCGGGACAACATAACTATGGCTACACCTTC. Its translation is CASSPGQHNYGYTF.